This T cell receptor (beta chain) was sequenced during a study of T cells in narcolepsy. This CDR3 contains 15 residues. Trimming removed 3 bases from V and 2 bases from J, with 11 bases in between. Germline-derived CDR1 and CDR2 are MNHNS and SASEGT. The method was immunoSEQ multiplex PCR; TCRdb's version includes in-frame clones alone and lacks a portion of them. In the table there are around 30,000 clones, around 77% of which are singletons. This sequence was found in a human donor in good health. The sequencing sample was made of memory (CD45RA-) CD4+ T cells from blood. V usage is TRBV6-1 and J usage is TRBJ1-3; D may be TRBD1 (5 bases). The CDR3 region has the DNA TGTGCCAGCAGTGATGGGGGAGGGCCTGGAAACACCATATATTTT. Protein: CASSDGGGPGNTIYF.